Sequencing of this TCR beta chain was carried out in a study of cytomegalovirus exposure and HLA in healthy donors. Of note for this clone: What it binds is not known.

Study-wide points: Later analysis associated a missense DCLRE1C variant with TCR beta V- and J-gene trimming.

Primers for the PCR totalled 60 Vbeta and 13 Jbeta. Authors' methods: In a later analysis, around 10 million of approximately 86 million unique beta chains occurred in at least two donors. TCRdb keeps only in-frame clones here, not all; method: immunoSEQ multiplex PCR. The DNA was the basis for D and trimming; V, J and clone size are from that table. The data show over 150,000 clones, 82% seen once. The CDR3 loop spans 14 amino acids. CDR1 and CDR2 from the germline V gene are KGHSH and LQKENI. Trimming cost V 5 bases and J 4 bases, with 11 bases left between them. The rearrangement uses TRBV18 and TRBJ2-2; weak D call: TRBD2 (6 bases). Sequencing was performed on PBMCs. This sequence was found in a middle-aged man in good health and CMV-seropositive. As DNA, the CDR3 is TGTGCCAGCTCAGTACTAGCAAGCACCGGGGAGCTGTTTTTT. Amino acid sequence: CASSVLASTGELFF.